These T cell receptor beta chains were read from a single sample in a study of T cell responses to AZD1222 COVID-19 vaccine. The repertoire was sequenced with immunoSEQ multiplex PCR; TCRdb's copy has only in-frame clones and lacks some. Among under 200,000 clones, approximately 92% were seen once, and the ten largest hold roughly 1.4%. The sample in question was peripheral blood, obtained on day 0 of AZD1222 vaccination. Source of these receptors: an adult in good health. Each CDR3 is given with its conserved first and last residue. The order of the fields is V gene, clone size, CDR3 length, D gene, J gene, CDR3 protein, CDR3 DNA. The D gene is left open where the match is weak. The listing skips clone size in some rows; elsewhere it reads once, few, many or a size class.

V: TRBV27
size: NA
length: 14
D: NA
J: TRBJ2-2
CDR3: CASRKQGVTRELFF
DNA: TGTGCCAGCAGGAAACAGGGAGTTACCAGGGAGCTGTTTTTT

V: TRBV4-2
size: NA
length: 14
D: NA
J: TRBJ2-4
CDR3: CASSQAGGYEIQYF
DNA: TGTGCCAGCAGCCAAGCGGGGGGCTATGAAATTCAGTACTTC

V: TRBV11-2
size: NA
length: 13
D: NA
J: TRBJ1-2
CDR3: CASSFGRNYGYTF
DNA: TGTGCCAGCAGCTTCGGCAGGAACTATGGCTACACCTTC

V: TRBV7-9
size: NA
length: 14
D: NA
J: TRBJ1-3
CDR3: CASSLGRSGNTIYF
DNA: TGTGCCAGCAGCTTAGGCAGGTCTGGAAACACCATATATTTT

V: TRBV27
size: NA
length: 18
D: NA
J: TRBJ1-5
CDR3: CASREQGGLLYSNQPQHF
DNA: TGTGCCAGCAGGGAGCAAGGCGGACTATTATATAGCAATCAGCCCCAGCATTTT

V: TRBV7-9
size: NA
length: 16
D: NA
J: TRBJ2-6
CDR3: CASTYSGASGANVLTF
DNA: TGTGCCAGCACCTATTCGGGGGCGTCAGGGGCCAACGTCCTGACTTTC

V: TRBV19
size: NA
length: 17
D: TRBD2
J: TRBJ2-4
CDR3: CASRTTGLAGGLNIQYF
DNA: TGTGCCAGTAGAACTACAGGACTAGCGGGGGGGTTAAACATTCAGTACTTC

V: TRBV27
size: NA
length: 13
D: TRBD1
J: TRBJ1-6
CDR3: CASRDRAYSPLHF
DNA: TGTGCCAGCCGGGACAGGGCCTATTCACCCCTCCACTTT

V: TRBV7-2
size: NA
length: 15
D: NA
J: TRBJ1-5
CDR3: CASSAAGSRGQPQHF
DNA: TGTGCCAGCAGCGCAGCGGGGTCCCGTGGTCAGCCCCAGCATTTT

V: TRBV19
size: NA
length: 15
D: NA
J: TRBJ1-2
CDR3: CASSTQGYSNYGYTF
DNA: TGTGCCAGTAGCACACAGGGCTACAGTAACTATGGCTACACCTTC

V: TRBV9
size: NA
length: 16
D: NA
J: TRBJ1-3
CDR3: CASSVGRDRGGNTIYF
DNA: TGTGCCAGCAGCGTAGGCAGGGATCGTGGGGGAAACACCATATATTTT

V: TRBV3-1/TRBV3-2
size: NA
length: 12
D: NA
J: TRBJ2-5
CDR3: CASSQVVETQYF
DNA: TGTGCCAGCAGCCAAGTCGTAGAGACCCAGTACTTC

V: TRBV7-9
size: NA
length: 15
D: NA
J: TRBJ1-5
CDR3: CASSFVGDTNQPQHF
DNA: TGTGCCAGCAGCTTCGTCGGGGACACCAATCAGCCCCAGCATTTT

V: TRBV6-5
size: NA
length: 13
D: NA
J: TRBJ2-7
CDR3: CASSSDSLYEQYF
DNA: TGTGCCAGCAGTTCTGACAGCCTTTACGAGCAGTACTTC

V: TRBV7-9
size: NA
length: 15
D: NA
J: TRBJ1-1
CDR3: CASSQAVAMNTEAFF
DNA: TGTGCCAGCAGCCAGGCGGTTGCGATGAACACTGAAGCTTTCTTT

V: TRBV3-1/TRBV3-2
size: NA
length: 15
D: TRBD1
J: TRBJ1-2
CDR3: CASSQDGTGRYGYTF
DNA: TGTGCCAGCAGCCAGGATGGGACAGGGCGCTATGGCTACACCTTC

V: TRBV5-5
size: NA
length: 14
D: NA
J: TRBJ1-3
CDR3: CASSSQPEGNTIYF
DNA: TGTGCCAGCAGCTCCCAGCCTGAGGGAAACACCATATATTTT

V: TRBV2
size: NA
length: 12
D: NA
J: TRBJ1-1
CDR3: CASSGGTIEAFF
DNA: TGTGCCAGCAGTGGCGGGACAATCGAAGCTTTCTTT

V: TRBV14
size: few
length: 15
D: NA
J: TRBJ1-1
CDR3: CASSQGRSMNTEAFF
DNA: TGTGCCAGCAGCCAAGGGCGGAGTATGAACACTGAAGCTTTCTTT

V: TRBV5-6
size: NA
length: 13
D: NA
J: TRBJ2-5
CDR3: CASETSPGETQYF
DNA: TGTGCCAGCGAAACTAGTCCAGGCGAGACCCAGTACTTC

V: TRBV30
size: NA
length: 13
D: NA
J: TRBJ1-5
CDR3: CAWSRDSNQPQHF
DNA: TGTGCCTGGAGCAGGGACAGCAATCAGCCCCAGCATTTT

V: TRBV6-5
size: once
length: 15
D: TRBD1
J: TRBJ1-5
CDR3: CASRPPTGADQPQHF
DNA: TGTGCCAGCAGACCCCCGACAGGGGCGGATCAGCCCCAGCATTTT

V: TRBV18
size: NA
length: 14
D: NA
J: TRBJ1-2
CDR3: CASSPPGNAVRYTF
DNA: TGTGCCAGCTCACCACCCGGGAATGCCGTCCGCTACACCTTC

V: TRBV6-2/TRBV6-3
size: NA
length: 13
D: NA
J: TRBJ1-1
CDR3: CASSSVGNTEAFF
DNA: TGTGCCAGCAGTTCTGTAGGGAACACTGAAGCTTTCTTT

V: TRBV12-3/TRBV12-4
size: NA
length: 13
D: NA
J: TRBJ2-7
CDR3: CASSLAGATEQYF
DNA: TGTGCCAGCAGTTTAGCGGGGGCGACCGAGCAGTACTTC

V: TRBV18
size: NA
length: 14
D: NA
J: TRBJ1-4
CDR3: CASSGTSTNEKLFF
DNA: TGTGCCAGCTCCGGGACTTCAACTAATGAAAAACTGTTTTTT

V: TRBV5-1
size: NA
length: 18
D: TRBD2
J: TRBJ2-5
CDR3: CASSSGGSGGWFIETQYF
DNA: TGCGCCAGCAGCTCCGGGGGTAGCGGGGGTTGGTTCATAGAGACCCAGTACTTC

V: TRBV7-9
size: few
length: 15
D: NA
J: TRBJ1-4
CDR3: CASSFAGVRGEKLFF
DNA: TGTGCCAGCAGCTTCGCAGGGGTTCGAGGTGAAAAACTGTTTTTT

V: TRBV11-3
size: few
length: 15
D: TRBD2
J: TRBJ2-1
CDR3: CASSPGLAGVGEQFF
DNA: TGTGCCAGCAGCCCCGGACTAGCGGGAGTCGGCGAGCAGTTCTTC

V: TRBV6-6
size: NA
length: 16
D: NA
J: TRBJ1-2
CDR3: CASSYPRGEGNDGYTF
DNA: TGTGCCAGCAGTTACCCCCGGGGAGAGGGGAATGATGGCTACACCTTC

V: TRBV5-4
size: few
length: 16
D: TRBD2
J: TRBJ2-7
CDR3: CASTGGERGASYEQYF
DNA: TGTGCCAGCACCGGAGGCGAGCGGGGGGCTTCCTACGAGCAGTACTTC

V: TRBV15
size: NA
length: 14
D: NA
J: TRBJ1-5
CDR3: CATSTGQPNQPQHF
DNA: TGTGCCACCAGCACTGGACAGCCCAATCAGCCCCAGCATTTT

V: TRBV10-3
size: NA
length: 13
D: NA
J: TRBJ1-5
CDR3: CAISRQNNQPQHF
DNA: TGTGCCATCAGTCGACAGAACAATCAGCCCCAGCATTTT

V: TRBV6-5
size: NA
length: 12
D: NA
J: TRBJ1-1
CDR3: CASSSANTEAFF
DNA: TGTGCCAGCAGTTCGGCGAACACTGAAGCTTTCTTT

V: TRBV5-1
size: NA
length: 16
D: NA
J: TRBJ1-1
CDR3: CASRGNSRDPFSVAFF
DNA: TGCGCCAGCAGGGGGAATTCCAGGGACCCCTTTAGTGTGGCTTTCTTT